This TCR beta chain emerged from a study of blood T cell repertoires in COVID-19. Study-level information: Material from acute and convalescent COVID-19 was sourced from the United States, Italy and Spain. PBMCs, B-cell-depleted T cells, or T cells were the source of the cDNA or gDNA that made up the material.

Assignment of participants to cohorts was predicated upon participant-reported clinical history. Original processing notes: For nucleated cells, counts were estimated from reference gene primer amplification. Produced via immunoSEQ multiplex PCR; TCRdb's table is partial and in-frame only. The DNA was the basis for D and trimming; V, J and clone size are from that table. The sample carries about 150,000 clones, more than 75% recorded once. The TCR originated in a woman under 40 with acute COVID-19. The material sequenced was PBMCs or T cells enriched from blood (not recorded which).

DNA for the CDR3: TGTGCCAGCAGAACAGGAGGGCCGGGATACAATGAGCAGTTCTTC. Its translation is CASRTGGPGYNEQFF. The chain employs TRBV27 and TRBJ2-1; a weak D match, TRBD2 (6 bases). This CDR3 has 15 residues. V gave up 6 bases and J gave up 4 bases, with 16 bases separating them. CDR1 MNHEY and CDR2 SMNVEV come from the germline V gene (reference sequence).